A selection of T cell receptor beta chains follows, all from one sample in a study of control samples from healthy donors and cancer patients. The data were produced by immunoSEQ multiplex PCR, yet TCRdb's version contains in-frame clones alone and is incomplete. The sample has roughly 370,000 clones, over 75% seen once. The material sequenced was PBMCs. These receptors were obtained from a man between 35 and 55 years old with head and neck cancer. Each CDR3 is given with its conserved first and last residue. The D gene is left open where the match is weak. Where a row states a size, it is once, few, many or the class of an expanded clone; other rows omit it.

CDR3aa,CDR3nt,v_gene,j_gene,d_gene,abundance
CAWSLTDNYGYTF,TGTGCCTGGAGCCTGACAGATAACTATGGCTACACCTTC,TRBV30,TRBJ1-2,.,.
CAWSVQGYNSPLHF,TGTGCCTGGAGTGTACAGGGATATAATTCACCCCTCCACTTT,TRBV30,TRBJ1-6,.,.
CASSPSAFYGYTF,TGTGCCAGCAGCCCCTCTGCCTTCTATGGCTACACCTTC,TRBV9,TRBJ1-2,.,.
CASSLNPPGANTGELFF,TGTGCCAGCAGCTTAAATCCCCCGGGAGCGAACACCGGGGAGCTGTTTTTT,TRBV7-2,TRBJ2-2,.,few
CASSLGGAGQFLFYTF,TGTGCCAGCAGCTTAGGAGGAGCCGGACAGTTTCTTTTCTACACCTTC,TRBV7-9,TRBJ1-2,.,.
CASRSTGWEAFF,TGTGCCAGCAGATCCACAGGGTGGGAAGCTTTCTTT,TRBV6-5,TRBJ1-1,.,.
CASSLIGGENYGYTF,TGTGCCAGCAGTTTAATAGGGGGAGAGAACTATGGCTACACCTTC,TRBV6-6,TRBJ1-2,.,.
CASSSEQGETQYF,TGTGCCAGCAGCTCGGAACAGGGGGAGACCCAGTACTTC,TRBV7-2,TRBJ2-5,TRBD1,.
CASSFGQANTEAFF,TGTGCCAGCAGCTTTGGGCAGGCGAACACTGAAGCTTTCTTT,TRBV7-9,TRBJ1-1,.,.
CASSPSGGIYEQYF,TGTGCCAGCAGCCCTAGCGGGGGGATCTACGAGCAGTACTTC,TRBV13,TRBJ2-7,TRBD2,.
CASGLASADTQYF,TGTGCCAGCGGACTAGCGAGCGCAGATACGCAGTATTTT,TRBV11-3,TRBJ2-3,TRBD2,.
CASSPRTGTSAYNEQFF,TGCGCCAGCAGCCCTCGAACCGGGACTAGCGCGTACAATGAGCAGTTCTTC,TRBV5-1,TRBJ2-1,TRBD2,.
CASSLLGQYSPLHF,TGTGCCAGCAGCTTACTCGGACAGTATTCACCCCTCCACTTT,TRBV7-2,TRBJ1-6,.,.
CASSALTGELFF,TGTGCCAGCAGCGCCCTAACCGGGGAGCTGTTTTTT,TRBV6-2/TRBV6-3,TRBJ2-2,.,.
CASRELVGAGTANTEAFF,TGTGCCAGTAGGGAGTTAGTGGGGGCCGGGACAGCGAACACTGAAGCTTTCTTT,TRBV19,TRBJ1-1,TRBD1,.
CASSYGGTGSGNTIYF,TGTGCCAGCAGTTACGGGGGGACTGGCTCTGGAAACACCATATATTTT,TRBV6-5,TRBJ1-3,.,.
CASSLTAGKTQYF,TGTGCCAGCAGCCTCACGGCGGGCAAGACCCAGTACTTC,TRBV5-5,TRBJ2-5,.,.
CAWSAPGTQYF,TGTGCCTGGAGTGCCCCCGGTACGCAGTATTTT,TRBV30,TRBJ2-3,.,.
CASSSREASQETQYF,TGTGCCAGCAGTTCCCGAGAGGCATCCCAAGAGACCCAGTACTTC,TRBV27,TRBJ2-5,.,.
CASSISSGRREQYF,TGTGCCAGCAGTATATCTAGCGGGAGACGGGAGCAGTACTTC,TRBV27,TRBJ2-7,TRBD2,.
CASSLDGGGGYTF,TGTGCCAGCAGTTTGGATGGGGGCGGTGGCTACACCTTC,TRBV12-3/TRBV12-4,TRBJ1-2,.,.
CASSARSERHTDTQYF,TGTGCCAGCAGCGCCCGAAGTGAGCGTCACACAGATACGCAGTATTTT,TRBV9,TRBJ2-3,.,.
CASSLDSSYEQYF,TGTGCCAGCAGTTTGGACAGCTCCTACGAGCAGTACTTC,TRBV28,TRBJ2-7,.,.
CASSLIAGGPFNEQFF,TGTGCCAGCAGCTTAATAGCGGGAGGGCCATTCAATGAGCAGTTCTTC,TRBV11-2,TRBJ2-1,TRBD2,.
CASSRRGVADTQYF,TGTGCCAGCAGCCGCCGTGGGGTAGCAGATACGCAGTATTTT,TRBV7-6,TRBJ2-3,.,once
CASSLQGLGTNTGELFF,TGCGCCAGCAGCTTGCAGGGACTAGGAACAAACACCGGGGAGCTGTTTTTT,TRBV5-1,TRBJ2-2,TRBD2,.
CASKGGLAGTSGANVLTF,TGTGCCAGCAAGGGGGGACTAGCGGGAACCTCTGGGGCCAACGTCCTGACTTTC,TRBV2,TRBJ2-6,TRBD2,.
CASSYIGAQETQYF,TGTGCCAGCAGTTACATTGGAGCTCAAGAGACCCAGTACTTC,TRBV6-5,TRBJ2-5,.,.
CASSPGTSDSYEQYF,TGTGCCAGCTCTCCCGGGACGTCGGACTCCTACGAGCAGTACTTC,TRBV18,TRBJ2-7,.,.
CASSLAQGKSGANVLTF,TGTGCCAGCAGCTTGGCACAGGGTAAATCTGGGGCCAACGTCCTGACTTTC,TRBV5-4,TRBJ2-6,.,.
CASSLNLRRVTYEQYF,TGTGCCAGCAGTTTAAACCTCCGGCGGGTGACCTACGAGCAGTACTTC,TRBV28,TRBJ2-7,.,.
CASSIRTAGNTIYF,TGTGCCAGTAGTATTCGGACAGCTGGAAACACCATATATTTT,TRBV19,TRBJ1-3,.,few
CASSVGGTRNIQYF,TGTGCCAGCAGCGTAGGGGGGACAAGAAACATTCAGTACTTC,TRBV9,TRBJ2-4,.,.
CASVQGRTNEKLFF,TGTGCCAGCGTGCAGGGCAGGACTAATGAAAAACTGTTTTTT,TRBV2,TRBJ1-4,.,.
CASSQPGLGGPRGTGELFF,TGTGCCAGCAGCCAACCGGGACTAGGGGGCCCCCGGGGCACCGGGGAGCTGTTTTTT,TRBV3-1/TRBV3-2,TRBJ2-2,.,.
CASSSGTANYGYTF,TGTGCCAGCAGTTCCGGGACAGCTAACTATGGCTACACCTTC,TRBV27,TRBJ1-2,TRBD1,.
CASSLEPQNTEAFF,TGTGCCAGCAGCTTAGAACCGCAGAACACTGAAGCTTTCTTT,TRBV11-3,TRBJ1-1,.,.
CASSPTGEGYNEQFF,TGTGCCAGCTCACCGACAGGGGAGGGCTACAATGAGCAGTTCTTC,TRBV18,TRBJ2-1,.,.
CASSPRQPTLEGYTF,TGTGCCAGCAGCCCGCGGCAGCCGACTCTTGAAGGCTACACCTTC,TRBV5-6,TRBJ1-2,.,.
CASSPTGAYGYTF,TGTGCCAGCAGTCCGACAGGCGCCTATGGCTACACCTTC,TRBV28,TRBJ1-2,.,.
CASAKRTSAEETQYF,TGTGCCAGCGCTAAAAGGACTAGCGCTGAAGAGACCCAGTACTTC,TRBV28,TRBJ2-5,TRBD2,.
CASSLWGAGADTQYF,TGTGCCAGCAGCTTATGGGGGGCGGGCGCAGATACGCAGTATTTT,TRBV7-2,TRBJ2-3,.,.
CASRAPAGQVRGYTF,TGTGCCAGCAGAGCCCCCGCCGGCCAGGTACGAGGCTACACCTTC,TRBV28,TRBJ1-2,.,.
CAWSSPGEQYF,TGTGCCTGGAGTTCCCCCGGCGAGCAGTACTTC,TRBV30,TRBJ2-7,.,few
CASSESQKTGGNTIYF,TGCGCCAGCAGTGAGTCTCAGAAAACGGGCGGAAACACCATATATTTT,TRBV10-1,TRBJ1-3,.,.
CASSSQGAREQYF,TGTGCCAGCAGCTCACAGGGGGCCCGCGAGCAGTACTTC,TRBV7-2,TRBJ2-7,TRBD1,.
CASSVTGAGNTIYF,TGCGCCAGCAGCGTCACAGGGGCTGGAAACACCATATATTTT,TRBV5-1,TRBJ1-3,TRBD1,.
CAWAARGLNEQYF,TGTGCCTGGGCCGCCAGGGGGCTCAACGAGCAGTACTTC,TRBV30,TRBJ2-7,TRBD1,.
CASSPDGTSGYSYNEQFF,TGTGCCAGCAGCCCAGACGGGACTAGCGGGTACTCCTACAATGAGCAGTTCTTC,TRBV5-5,TRBJ2-1,TRBD2,.
CASSESQRGFTDTQYF,TGCGCCAGCAGCGAGAGCCAGCGGGGGTTCACAGATACGCAGTATTTT,TRBV10-1,TRBJ2-3,TRBD2,once
CASSETSGLSTDTQYF,TGCGCCAGCAGCGAGACTAGCGGGTTGAGCACAGATACGCAGTATTTT,TRBV5-1,TRBJ2-3,TRBD2,few
CASSLDRGDGYTF,TGTGCCAGCAGTTTAGACAGGGGTGATGGCTACACCTTC,TRBV28,TRBJ1-2,TRBD1,.
CASSIDLQQSELYSNQPQHF,TGTGCCAGTAGTATAGACCTTCAGCAATCGGAATTATATAGCAATCAGCCCCAGCATTTT,TRBV19,TRBJ1-5,.,.
CATQDYYEQYF,TGTGCCACCCAGGACTACTACGAGCAGTACTTC,TRBV19,TRBJ2-7,.,.
CASSLGRSGGQFF,TGTGCCAGCAGCTTGGGGCGGAGCGGCGGGCAGTTCTTC,TRBV5-6,TRBJ2-1,.,.
CASSTTGSETQYF,TGCGCCAGCAGCACCACAGGGTCGGAGACCCAGTACTTC,TRBV5-1,TRBJ2-5,.,.
CASRSVGDFSYEQYF,TGTGCCAGCAGATCGGTTGGGGACTTTTCCTACGAGCAGTACTTC,TRBV28,TRBJ2-7,.,once